The TCR beta chain described here comes from a study of shared clonotypes between healthy human individuals. Concerning this clone: As yet, its antigen is unknown.

Study results and limitations: The study's rarefaction showed incomplete sorted-subset sequencing despite large depth.

Produced via immunoSEQ multiplex PCR; TCRdb's table is partial and in-frame only. The sample contains 1,500,000 or so clones, 96% of which appear only once. With 3 bases removed from V and 8 bases from J, the gap between germline ends came to 21 bases. The germline CDR1 and CDR2 sequences are SGHRS and YFSETQ. This CDR3 region has 16 residues. This TCR was recovered from a young man in good health. J is TRBJ2-1 and V is TRBV5-1; possibly TRBD1 or TRBD2 for D (6 bases each). Sequenced material: naive CD4+ T cells sorted from blood. Subset described: CD45RA+ positively selected. CDR3 amino acids: CASSWGQASVRDEQFF. CDR3 DNA sequence: TGCGCCAGCAGCTGGGGGCAGGCTAGCGTCAGGGATGAGCAGTTCTTC.